This T cell receptor (beta chain) was observed in a study of T cell responses to AZD1222 COVID-19 vaccine. About this clone itself: Its cognate antigen is unknown.

General observations from the study: The study found Spike-specific TCR breadth and depth rose after two AZD1222 doses.

Germline V CDR1 and CDR2: ENHRY, SYGVKD. V gave up 2 bases and J gave up 2 bases; unmatched junction bases: 10. The CDR3 consists of 18 residues. This table comes from immunoSEQ multiplex PCR, and its TCRdb copy is limited to in-frame clones, with some not included. This repertoire shows approximately 200,000 clones, roughly 90% found once; its top ten account for nearly 3.5%. The sequence was obtained from an adult who received the AZD1222 COVID-19 vaccine. The starting material was peripheral blood, obtained 28 days after the second AZD1222 dose. The chain carries TRBV10-3 and TRBJ1-1, with 11 bases lining up with TRBD1. The CDR3 DNA sequence: TGTGCCATCAGTGAGCGGTCCGGACAGGGGGCGGGAAACACTGAAGCTTTCTTT. It is translated as CAISERSGQGAGNTEAFF.